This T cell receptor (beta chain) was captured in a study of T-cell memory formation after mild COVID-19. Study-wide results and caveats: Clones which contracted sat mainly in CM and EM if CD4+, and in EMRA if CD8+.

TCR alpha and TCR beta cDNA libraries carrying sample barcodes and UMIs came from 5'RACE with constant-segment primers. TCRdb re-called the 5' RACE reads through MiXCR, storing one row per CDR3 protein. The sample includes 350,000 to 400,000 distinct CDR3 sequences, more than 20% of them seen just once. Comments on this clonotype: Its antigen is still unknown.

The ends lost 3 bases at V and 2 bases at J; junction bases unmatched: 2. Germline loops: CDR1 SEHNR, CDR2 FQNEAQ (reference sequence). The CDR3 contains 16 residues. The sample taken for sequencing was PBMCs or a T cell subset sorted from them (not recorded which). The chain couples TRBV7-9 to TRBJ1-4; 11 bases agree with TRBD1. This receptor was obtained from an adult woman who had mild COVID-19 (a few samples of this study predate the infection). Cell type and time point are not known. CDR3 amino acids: CASSFGQGATNEKLFF. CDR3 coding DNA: TGTGCCAGCAGCTTTGGACAGGGGGCGACTAATGAAAAACTGTTTTTT.